The 16 T cell receptor beta chains listed next were all sequenced from one sample in a study of blood T cell repertoires in COVID-19. The data were produced by immunoSEQ multiplex PCR, yet TCRdb's version contains in-frame clones alone and is incomplete. The sample consists of approximately 220,000 clones, around 85% of them appearing once. What was sequenced was PBMCs or T cells enriched from blood (not recorded which). Receptors originate from a woman aged 35 to 49 with acute COVID-19.

This clone was recorded a few times. The rearrangement joins TRBV5-6 to TRBJ2-7; 7 nucleotides match TRBD1. The J segment lost 5 bases and the V segment lost 4 bases, leaving 9 bases of the junction unmatched. This CDR3 is 14 amino acids long. Germline CDR1 and CDR2: SGHDT and YYEEEE. The CDR3 loop reads CASSRMTGFDEQYF. As DNA, the CDR3 is TGTGCCAGCAGCCGTATGACAGGGTTCGACGAGCAGTACTTC.

The V gene is TRBV27, the J gene TRBJ2-1; 8 nucleotides align to TRBD1. This CDR3 has 13 residues. Trimming removed 6 bases from V and 4 bases from J; junction bases left unmatched: 2. Germline V gene lookup returns CDR1 MNHEY and CDR2 SMNVEV (reference sequence). The CDR3 bases are TGTGCCAGCAGAGACAGGGGTTACAATGAGCAGTTCTTC. Translated, it gives CASRDRGYNEQFF.

The J gene is TRBJ2-7, the V gene TRBV6-6; 8 nucleotides align to TRBD1. In germline, CDR1 is MNHNY, CDR2 SVGAGI (reference sequence). After removal of 6 bases from V and 1 base from J, the junction contained 8 bases not matched to a gene. This CDR3 comprises 15 residues. CDR3 coding DNA: TGTGCCAGCAGCGCCGGGACAGGACCTTCCTACGAGCAGTACTTC. Residues: CASSAGTGPSYEQYF.

The chain recombines TRBV30 with TRBJ2-2; 12 bases line up with TRBD1. Germline-derived CDR1 and CDR2 are GTSNPN and SVGIG (reference sequence). J lost 7 bases, V lost 3 bases, and 9 bases had no gene match. The CDR3 has 16 residues. CDR3 bases: TGTGCCTGGAGACCTTCGGGGACAGGGGGCATCGGGGAGCTGTTTTTT. It yields the protein CAWRPSGTGGIGELFF.

The rearrangement uses TRBV2 and TRBJ1-1; no firm D call. The CDR3 extends over 13 amino acids. V was cut by 8 bases and J by 6 bases, with 16 bases left in between. Germline CDR1 and CDR2: SNHLY and FYNNEI. CDR3 sequence reads: CASGRAGFAEAFF. CDR3 nucleotides: TGTGCCAGCGGTAGAGCAGGTTTCGCTGAAGCTTTCTTT.

This clone was detected many times. The V and J genes are TRBV11-2 and TRBJ2-7; D gene unclear. The CDR3 length is 13 residues. Trimming cost V 5 bases and J 0 bases, with 8 bases left between them. Germline V gene data show CDR1 as SGHAT and CDR2 as FQNNGV. DNA of the CDR3: TGTGCCAGCAGCCCCAGGTTCTCCTACGAGCAGTACTTC. This encodes CASSPRFSYEQYF.

The chain uses TRBV28 and TRBJ1-5, with D unclear. Germline CDR1 reads MDHEN; CDR2 reads SYDVKM. This CDR3 has 15 residues. Deletions cut 7 bases from V and 2 bases from J, with 15 bases between. The CDR3 DNA reads as TGTGCCAGCACCCGGGAAGGACCGCGCAATCAGCCCCAGCATTTT. Its protein is CASTREGPRNQPQHF.

Points on this clone: An end of the junction differs from the germline gene, which may be a read error. The chain is built from TRBV19 and TRBJ1-2; tentatively, D is TRBD1 (5 bases). Germline V CDR1 and CDR2: LNHDA, SQIVND (reference sequence). The CDR3 consists of 12 residues. The DNA of the CDR3 is TGTGCCACTAGTCCAGGGCCCCATGGCTACACCTTC. As protein: CATSPGPHGYTF. Filled out from reference TRBV19 and TRBJ1-2, the complete variable domain reads DGGITQSPKYLFRKEGQNVTLSCEQNLNHDAMYWYRQDPGQGLRLIYYSQIVNDFQKGDIAEGYSVSREKKESFPLTVTSAQKNPTAFYLCATSPGPHGYTFGSGTRLTVV.

The J gene is TRBJ2-1, the V gene TRBV7-2, with a weak D call TRBD2 (6 bases). This CDR3 has 15 amino acids. CDR1 is SGHTA and CDR2 is FQGNSA in the germline V gene. Between the trimmed V and J ends, which lost 3 bases and 4 bases, there was a span of 13 bases. The chain's CDR3 is CASSFAGGRYNEQFF. CDR3 nucleotide sequence: TGTGCCAGCAGCTTTGCCGGGGGAAGATACAATGAGCAGTTCTTC. Variable domain in full (rest from reference TRBV7-2 and TRBJ2-1): GAGVSQSPSNKVTEKGKDVELRCDPISGHTALYWYRQSLGQGLEFLIYFQGNSAPDKSGLPSDRFSAERTGGSVSTLTIQRTQQEDSAVYLCASSFAGGRYNEQFFGPGTRLTVL.

The chain has TRBV10-1 and TRBJ1-1, with no clear D. CDR1 is WNHNN, CDR2 SYGVQD, per germline (reference sequence). The CDR3 is 11 amino acids. Trimming left V 6 bases short and J 7 bases short, with 9 bases between. Here the CDR3 DNA reads TGCGCCAGCAGCCAGGATGATGAAGCTTTCTTT. This codes for CASSQDDEAFF.

This sequence joins TRBV7-2 and TRBJ2-3; 9 nucleotides agree with TRBD1. The V gene's germline CDR1 is SGHTA and CDR2 FQGNSA. The J segment lost 6 bases and the V segment lost 5 bases, leaving 6 bases of the junction unmatched. The length of the CDR3 is 14 residues. The CDR3 here is CASSNGQGIDTQYF. In nucleotides, the CDR3 is TGTGCCAGCAGCAATGGACAGGGGATTGATACGCAGTATTTT.

The chain combines TRBV9 with TRBJ1-1; D possibly corresponds to TRBD1 (6 bases). V was clipped by 4 bases and J by 4 bases, with 26 bases between them. Germline V lookup: CDR1 SGDLS, CDR2 YYNGEE. The CDR3 totals 18 residues. The CDR3 bases are TGTGCCAGCAGCCCTATCAGGGGCATTCGGGGTGTTGGCACTGAAGCTTTCTTT. Residues: CASSPIRGIRGVGTEAFF.

The CDR3 coding sequence is TGTGCCAGTCTGCCTACCGGACAGGGTTGGACCGGGGAGCTGTTTTTT. The encoded protein is CASLPTGQGWTGELFF. The gene calls are TRBV19 and TRBJ2-2, with TRBD1 matching over 8 bases. Germline lookup yields CDR1 LNHDA and CDR2 SQIVND (reference sequence). Losses at the gene ends were 8 bases for V and 5 bases for J; bases not matched to a gene: 13. CDR3 length equals 16 residues. The full variable domain, its missing parts supplied by reference TRBV19 and TRBJ2-2, is DGGITQSPKYLFRKEGQNVTLSCEQNLNHDAMYWYRQDPGQGLRLIYYSQIVNDFQKGDIAEGYSVSREKKESFPLTVTSAQKNPTAFYLCASLPTGQGWTGELFFGEGSRLTVL.

The CDR3 nucleotides are TGTGCCAGCAGCTTAGGACAGGGTAGCTCCTACGAGCAGTACTTC. Its protein is CASSLGQGSSYEQYF. The V gene is TRBV5-4, the J gene TRBJ2-7, with 8 bases lining up with TRBD1. The CDR3 loop spans 15 amino acids. The V and J ends lost 2 bases and 0 bases, in that order; junction bases with no gene match: 4. Germline CDR1 reads SGHNT; CDR2 reads YYREEE (reference sequence). Combining the CDR3 with reference TRBV5-4 and TRBJ2-7 gives the whole variable domain ETGVTQSPTHLIKTRGQQVTLRCSSQSGHNTVSWYQQALGQGPQFIFQYYREEENGRGNFPPRFSGLQFPNYSSELNVNALELDDSALYLCASSLGQGSSYEQYFGPGTRLTVT.

The genes are TRBV6-6 and TRBJ1-1, with 7 bases fitting TRBD1. Losses at the gene ends were 2 bases for V and 1 base for J; bases not matched to a gene: 7. The V gene's germline CDR1 is MNHNY and CDR2 SVGAGI (reference sequence). The CDR3 loop spans 16 amino acids. The CDR3 is CASSYSEQGRNTEAFF. The CDR3 DNA is TGTGCCAGCAGTTACAGCGAACAGGGGAGGAACACTGAAGCTTTCTTT.

This chain uses TRBV6-5 with TRBJ2-7; 8 bases match TRBD1. This CDR3 is 15 amino acids long. CDR1 and CDR2 (germline): MNHEY, SVGAGI. V shed 5 bases and J 2 bases; nucleotides not matched to a gene: 8. The CDR3 sequence is CASSLTGDRTYEQYF. CDR3 coding DNA: TGTGCCAGCAGTCTGACAGGGGATCGTACCTACGAGCAGTACTTC.